Below are 11 T cell receptor beta chains sequenced from a single sample in a study of T cell changes during pregnancy in multiple sclerosis. Method: immunoSEQ multiplex PCR; TCRdb's copy keeps in-frame clones and lacks some. The repertoire holds about 67,000 clones, with roughly 92% as singletons. The source material was peripheral blood, sampled in the second trimester of pregnancy. The origin of the receptors is a female donor with multiple sclerosis, enrolled in a pregnancy study.

This chain links TRBV6-6 with TRBJ2-7; TRBD1 aligns across 7 bases. CDR1 and CDR2 from the germline V gene are MNHNY and SVGAGI (reference sequence). Trimming took 5 bases from V and 6 from J; bases not matched to a gene: 4. This CDR3 has 12 amino acids. The CDR3 coding sequence is TGTGCCAGCAGTCGGACAGGACTCGAGCAGTACTTC. Protein product: CASSRTGLEQYF.

V is TRBV27 and J is TRBJ1-1; 8 positions agree with TRBD1. The CDR3 loop spans 15 amino acids. CDR1 and CDR2 (germline): MNHEY, SMNVEV (reference sequence). With 1 base clipped from V and 3 bases from J, the junction kept 4 bases outside the gene matches. The CDR3 DNA reads TGTGCCAGCAGTTTATTTGGACAGGGCCACACTGAAGCTTTCTTT. This sequence encodes CASSLFGQGHTEAFF.

V gene TRBV7-9 combines with J gene TRBJ2-3; perhaps TRBD1 as D (5 bases). The V end was cut by 4 bases, the J end by 2 bases, with 10 bases between. The CDR3 has 14 residues. Germline assignment: CDR1 SEHNR and CDR2 FQNEAQ (reference sequence). CDR3 coding DNA: TGTGCCAGCAGCTCCGACAGAGCCACAGATACGCAGTATTTT. Its protein product is CASSSDRATDTQYF.

The chain joins TRBV6-4 to TRBJ1-6, with D possibly being TRBD1 (6 bases). Per the germline V gene, CDR1 is MRHNA and CDR2 is SNTAGT. The CDR3 extends over 13 amino acids. Deletions cut 3 bases from V and 8 bases from J, with 8 bases between. CDR3 amino acids: CASSESGDSPLHF. The CDR3 coding sequence is TGTGCCAGCAGTGAATCAGGGGATTCACCCCTCCACTTT.

The chain employs TRBV12-5 and TRBJ2-6; tentative D call: TRBD1 (5 bases). Germline V gives CDR1 LGHNT, CDR2 FRNRAP. The CDR3 has 18 amino acids. The V end lost 3 bases, the J end lost 0 bases, and 15 bases lay between the germline ends. CDR3 DNA: TGTGCTAGTGGTTTCCTCCTTCAACAGGTCTCTGGGGCCAACGTCCTGACTTTC. It is translated as CASGFLLQQVSGANVLTF.

This chain connects TRBV7-2 to TRBJ2-3, with 12 bases that match TRBD2. V shed 5 bases, J shed 2 bases, and the junction held 5 bases outside the gene matches. This CDR3 contains 16 residues. The germline V gene encodes CDR1 SGHTA and CDR2 FQGNSA. In DNA, the CDR3 is TGTGCCAGCAGCGCCCGACTAGCGGGAGCCACAGATACGCAGTATTTT. It translates to CASSARLAGATDTQYF.

This chain connects TRBV7-9 to TRBJ2-5, with TRBD2 matching 14 bases. Germline lookup yields CDR1 SEHNR and CDR2 FQNEAQ (reference sequence). V lost 4 bases, J lost 4 bases, and 11 bases stayed unmatched. CDR3 size: 18 residues. The CDR3 loop reads CASSSTSGTSGSGETQYF. CDR3 sequence (DNA): TGTGCCAGCAGCTCCACCTCCGGGACTAGCGGGAGCGGAGAGACCCAGTACTTC.

J is TRBJ2-1 and V is TRBV10-3, with D maybe TRBD1 (7 bases). Trimming removed 2 bases from V and 8 bases from J, with 19 bases in between. Germline CDR1 and CDR2: ENHRY and SYGVKD. CDR3 length: 16 residues. In nucleotides, the CDR3 is TGTGCCATCAGTGAGCCTTGGACAGGAGGGGGAGATGAGCAGTTCTTC. Translated: CAISEPWTGGGDEQFF.

This chain uses TRBV7-6 with TRBJ1-5; 10 bases fit TRBD1. CDR3 size: 19 residues. V dropped 1 base and J dropped 1; count of bases not matched to a gene: 10. Germline V gene lookup returns CDR1 SGHVS and CDR2 FNYEAQ. In DNA form, the CDR3 reads TGTGCCAGCAGCTTAGGCCGGGACAGGGGTTATGGAAGCAATCAGCCCCAGCATTTT. Protein sequence: CASSLGRDRGYGSNQPQHF.

This clone appeared once. Its ends do not fully match the called genes, so a read error is possible. The same CDR3 is also encoded by other DNA sequences in this sample. The CDR3 reads CASSSGGPGELFF. CDR3 coding DNA: TGTGCCAGTAGCTCGGGGGGACCCGGGGAGCTGTTTTTT. This chain connects TRBV5-6 to TRBJ2-2; TRBD2 agrees at 7 bases. CDR3 length: 13 residues. CDR1 and CDR2 from the germline V gene are SGHDT and YYEEEE.

The chain uses TRBV7-2 and TRBJ2-1; 7 bases agree with TRBD1. The CDR3 is 15 residues long. Germline loops: CDR1 SGHTA, CDR2 FQGNSA. The V segment lost 4 bases and the J segment 1 base; nucleotides outside the gene matches: 4. DNA for the CDR3: TGTGCCAGCAGCTCCACGACAGGGTCCTACAATGAGCAGTTCTTC. It specifies CASSSTTGSYNEQFF. Drawing the rest from reference TRBV7-2 and TRBJ2-1, the complete variable domain is GAGVSQSPSNKVTEKGKDVELRCDPISGHTALYWYRQSLGQGLEFLIYFQGNSAPDKSGLPSDRFSAERTGGSVSTLTIQRTQQEDSAVYLCASSSTTGSYNEQFFGPGTRLTVL.